The text below deals with one T cell receptor beta chain. The antigen is unknown. This CDR3 contains 14 residues. Germline V gene sequence: CDR1 SGHTA, CDR2 FQGNSA. J was trimmed by 7 bases and V by 5 bases; bases with no gene match: 6. The data were obtained in a study of cytomegalovirus exposure and HLA in healthy donors. Healthy bone marrow donors supplied every sample. Points from the study as a whole: A later analysis appeared to link common viral pathogens to several of the most significant clusters. When analyzed later, a missense DCLRE1C variant was found to be linked to TCR beta V- and J-gene trimming.

PCR amplification relied on 60 Vbeta primers (plus 13 Jbeta primers). Generated by immunoSEQ multiplex PCR, the TCRdb table keeps only in-frame clones and is missing some. The sample has some 130,000 clones; roughly 80% are singletons. This TCR derives from a female donor in good health and CMV-seronegative. The sample consisted of PBMCs. The rearrangement joins TRBV7-2 to TRBJ2-4, with 9 bases identical to TRBD1. The CDR3 reads CASSLDRGGNIQYF. DNA for the CDR3: TGTGCCAGCAGCCTGGACAGGGGCGGGAACATTCAGTACTTC.